The T cell receptor beta chain described here comes from a study of T cells in Graves' hyperthyroidism and ophthalmopathy. Those with hyperthyroidism were 18 to 65 years old, newly diagnosed, and ill for under 2 months. The diagnoses drew upon clinical symptoms, serum thyroxine and TRAb, thyroid ultrasound and orbital computed tomography. Amplification targeted TCR beta CDR3 regions from RNA transcripts. First-round RT-PCR of the TCR CDR3 relied on the HTBI primer set. TCRdb reprocessed the multiplex PCR reads with MiXCR, giving one entry per CDR3 protein. Of roughly 150,000 distinct CDR3 sequences in the sample, about 9% were seen once. This clonotype has a count of ten or more. The source of this sequence is a woman aged 18-29 years with Graves' hyperthyroidism that later progressed to Graves' ophthalmopathy. Input material: blood.

CDR3 in DNA: TGTGCCAGCAGTCAACTAGCGGGAGGCTACAATGAGCAGTTCTTC. The encoded protein is CASSQLAGGYNEQFF. V usage is TRBV6-1 and J usage is TRBJ2-1, with TRBD2 identical over 12 bases. The CDR3 totals 15 residues. Germline CDR1 is MNHNS and CDR2 is SASEGT. V shed 5 bases and J 3 bases; nucleotides not matched to a gene: 2.